This is a list of T cell receptor beta chains from one sample in a study of CD8+CD57+ T cells in acquired aplastic anemia. TCRdb reanalysed the reads using MiXCR and keeps one entry per CDR3 protein. The table lists under 200,000 distinct CDR3 sequences, less than 60% of them singletons. The sequenced sample consisted of sorted CD4+, CD8+, or CD8+CD57+ T cells (not recorded which) from PBMCs. All receptors derive from a human donor with aplastic anemia. Each CDR3 is given with its conserved first and last residue. The D gene is left open where the match is weak. Rows give clone size only sometimes, using once, few, many, or a class for an expanded clone.

d_gene: -; abundance: many; v_gene: TRBV5-1; j_gene: TRBJ2-2; CDR3aa: CASSLARNTGELFF; CDR3nt: TGCGCCAGCAGCTTGGCTCGGAACACCGGGGAGCTGTTTTTT
d_gene: TRBD2; abundance: -; v_gene: TRBV7-2; j_gene: TRBJ2-7; CDR3aa: CASSRSSGREQYF; CDR3nt: TGTGCCAGCAGCCGATCTAGCGGGCGCGAGCAGTACTTC
d_gene: -; abundance: -; v_gene: TRBV7-2; j_gene: TRBJ1-5; CDR3aa: CASSRQDNQPQHF; CDR3nt: TGTGCCAGCAGTAGACAGGATAATCAGCCCCAGCATTTT
d_gene: -; abundance: many; v_gene: TRBV9; j_gene: TRBJ1-1; CDR3aa: CASSVVSYLNTEAFF; CDR3nt: TGTGCCAGCAGCGTAGTAAGCTATCTGAACACTGAAGCTTTCTTT
d_gene: -; abundance: many; v_gene: TRBV20-1; j_gene: TRBJ1-1; CDR3aa: CSAGGERSEAFF; CDR3nt: TGCAGTGCCGGAGGGGAGAGGTCTGAAGCTTTCTTT
d_gene: -; abundance: -; v_gene: TRBV6-5; j_gene: TRBJ2-2; CDR3aa: CASSSGQASGELLF; CDR3nt: TGTGCCAGCAGTTCCGGACAGGCGAGCGGGGAGCTGCTTTTT
d_gene: TRBD2; abundance: many; v_gene: TRBV29-1; j_gene: TRBJ2-1; CDR3aa: CSVRTSSNEQFF; CDR3nt: TGCAGCGTGAGGACTAGTTCCAATGAGCAGTTCTTC
d_gene: -; abundance: -; v_gene: TRBV18; j_gene: TRBJ1-5; CDR3aa: CASSPGQSNQPQHF; CDR3nt: TGTGCCAGCTCACCCGGACAGAGCAATCAGCCCCAGCATTTT
d_gene: -; abundance: -; v_gene: TRBV4-2; j_gene: TRBJ2-1; CDR3aa: CASSQDLGEQFF; CDR3nt: TGTGCCAGCAGCCAGGATCTGGGTGAGCAGTTCTTC
d_gene: -; abundance: many; v_gene: TRBV9; j_gene: TRBJ2-7; CDR3aa: CASSVTGIRGEQYF; CDR3nt: TGTGCCAGCAGCGTCACAGGGATCCGGGGCGAGCAGTACTTC
d_gene: -; abundance: many; v_gene: TRBV19; j_gene: TRBJ1-2; CDR3aa: CASSIKSGGILYGYTF; CDR3nt: TGTGCCAGTAGTATCAAGTCGGGGGGAATACTCTATGGCTACACCTTC
d_gene: -; abundance: many; v_gene: TRBV19; j_gene: TRBJ1-1; CDR3aa: CASRTGTSMNTEAFF; CDR3nt: TGTGCCAGTAGGACCGGGACTAGCATGAACACTGAAGCTTTCTTT
d_gene: TRBD1; abundance: -; v_gene: TRBV15; j_gene: TRBJ1-2; CDR3aa: CATSKGTAGQGNGYTF; CDR3nt: TGTGCCACCAGCAAAGGGACTGCGGGACAGGGAAATGGCTACACCTTC
d_gene: -; abundance: many; v_gene: TRBV14; j_gene: TRBJ1-2; CDR3aa: CASSQDSGKANYGYTF; CDR3nt: TGTGCCAGCAGCCAAGATTCAGGGAAAGCTAACTATGGCTACACCTTC
d_gene: TRBD1; abundance: -; v_gene: TRBV9; j_gene: TRBJ2-5; CDR3aa: CASSVEGAETQYF; CDR3nt: TGTGCCAGCAGCGTAGAGGGGGCAGAGACCCAGTACTTC
d_gene: -; abundance: -; v_gene: TRBV19; j_gene: TRBJ1-2; CDR3aa: CASKSLVLSKGGYTF; CDR3nt: TGTGCCAGTAAATCCCTAGTACTCTCGAAAGGTGGCTACACCTTC
d_gene: -; abundance: -; v_gene: TRBV29-1; j_gene: TRBJ2-7; CDR3aa: CSVEGRGLGYEQYF; CDR3nt: TGCAGCGTTGAAGGTCGAGGACTTGGATACGAGCAGTACTTC
d_gene: -; abundance: -; v_gene: TRBV27; j_gene: TRBJ1-4; CDR3aa: CASSPFWQGIGKLFF; CDR3nt: TGTGCCAGCAGTCCCTTCTGGCAGGGTATTGGAAAACTGTTTTTT
d_gene: -; abundance: many; v_gene: TRBV2; j_gene: TRBJ1-5; CDR3aa: CASSSRDGLNQPQHF; CDR3nt: TGTGCCAGCAGTTCCCGGGACGGACTTAATCAGCCCCAGCATTTT
d_gene: -; abundance: -; v_gene: TRBV20-1; j_gene: TRBJ2-7; CDR3aa: CSARERTVAGLYEQYF; CDR3nt: TGCAGTGCTAGAGAACGTACTGTTGCAGGGCTCTACGAGCAGTACTTC
d_gene: -; abundance: few; v_gene: TRBV24-1; j_gene: TRBJ1-2; CDR3aa: CATSGGTDYGYTF; CDR3nt: TGTGCCACCAGTGGAGGGACGGACTATGGCTACACCTTC
d_gene: -; abundance: -; v_gene: TRBV5-1; j_gene: TRBJ1-1; CDR3aa: CASSLPRNTEASF; CDR3nt: TGCGCCAGCAGCTTGCCTAGGAACACTGAAGCTTCCTTT
d_gene: -; abundance: -; v_gene: TRBV14; j_gene: TRBJ1-6; CDR3aa: CASSQDFGDSPLHF; CDR3nt: TGTGCCAGCAGCCAAGATTTCGGGGACTCACCCCTCCACTTT
d_gene: -; abundance: -; v_gene: TRBV20-1; j_gene: TRBJ2-1; CDR3aa: CSAPTVTYNEQFF; CDR3nt: TGCAGTGCTCCGACCGTTACCTACAATGAGCAGTTCTTC
d_gene: TRBD2; abundance: many; v_gene: TRBV20-1; j_gene: TRBJ2-3; CDR3aa: CSARVQIAGATDTQYF; CDR3nt: TGCAGTGCTAGAGTCCAAATAGCGGGAGCCACAGATACGCAGTATTTT
d_gene: -; abundance: -; v_gene: TRBV10-2; j_gene: TRBJ2-5; CDR3aa: CASRKLAQETQYF; CDR3nt: TGCGCCAGCAGGAAGTTAGCCCAAGAGACCCAGTACTTC
d_gene: TRBD1; abundance: -; v_gene: TRBV7-6; j_gene: TRBJ2-2; CDR3aa: CASSLRGQGTMNTGGLFF; CDR3nt: TGTGCCAGCAGCTTAAGGGGACAGGGAACGATGAACACCGGGGGGCTGTTTTTT
d_gene: TRBD2; abundance: many; v_gene: TRBV20-1; j_gene: TRBJ2-7; CDR3aa: CSAVSGGGSYEQYF; CDR3nt: TGCAGTGCCGTTAGCGGGGGAGGTTCCTACGAGCAGTACTTC
d_gene: TRBD2; abundance: -; v_gene: TRBV11-1; j_gene: TRBJ2-1; CDR3aa: CASRKGLAGDLSYNEQFF; CDR3nt: TGTGCCAGCAGAAAGGGACTAGCGGGAGATCTCTCCTACAATGAGCAGTTCTTC
d_gene: -; abundance: many; v_gene: TRBV6-1; j_gene: TRBJ1-2; CDR3aa: CASSVQEYYGYTF; CDR3nt: TGTGCCAGCAGTGTACAGGAGTACTATGGCTACACCTTC
d_gene: TRBD2; abundance: -; v_gene: TRBV20-1; j_gene: TRBJ2-1; CDR3aa: CSAKTSDYNEQFF; CDR3nt: TGCAGTGCGAAGACTAGCGACTACAATGAGCAGTTCTTC
d_gene: -; abundance: -; v_gene: TRBV15; j_gene: TRBJ2-1; CDR3aa: CATSTYSGVRNEQFF; CDR3nt: TGTGCCACCAGCACCTACAGCGGAGTCCGCAATGAGCAGTTCTTC
d_gene: -; abundance: -; v_gene: TRBV21-1; j_gene: TRBJ2-1; CDR3aa: CASSALAGGQTYNEQFF; CDR3nt: TGTGCCAGCAGCGCGTTAGCGGGAGGGCAGACCTACAATGAGCAGTTCTTC
d_gene: -; abundance: many; v_gene: TRBV20-1; j_gene: TRBJ1-1; CDR3aa: CSARDRQREAFF; CDR3nt: TGCAGTGCTAGAGATCGCCAGAGGGAGGCTTTCTTT
d_gene: TRBD2; abundance: many; v_gene: TRBV2; j_gene: TRBJ2-1; CDR3aa: CASSEIRWEGVDEQFF; CDR3nt: TGTGCCAGCAGTGAAATTAGGTGGGAGGGCGTCGATGAGCAGTTCTTC
d_gene: TRBD1; abundance: -; v_gene: TRBV5-1; j_gene: TRBJ2-1; CDR3aa: CASEGQPYNEQFF; CDR3nt: TGCGCCAGCGAGGGACAGCCCTACAATGAGCAGTTCTTC
d_gene: TRBD2; abundance: -; v_gene: TRBV6-2/TRBV6-3; j_gene: TRBJ2-1; CDR3aa: CASSYSIVRSSGRADEQSF; CDR3nt: TGTGCCAGCAGTTACTCGATCGTTAGGTCTAGCGGGAGGGCCGATGAGCAGTCCTTC
d_gene: -; abundance: -; v_gene: TRBV20-1; j_gene: TRBJ2-7; CDR3aa: CSARDDFGAGYEQYF; CDR3nt: -
d_gene: -; abundance: -; v_gene: TRBV7-6; j_gene: TRBJ1-6; CDR3aa: CASSLANSPLHF; CDR3nt: TGCGCCAGCAGCTTAGCGAATTCACCCCTCCACTTT
d_gene: -; abundance: -; v_gene: TRBV2; j_gene: TRBJ2-1; CDR3aa: CASSGVFYNEQFF; CDR3nt: TGTGCCAGCAGTGGTGTCTTCTACAATGAGCAGTTCTTC
d_gene: -; abundance: many; v_gene: TRBV20-1; j_gene: TRBJ2-4; CDR3aa: CSARVPGTDKNIQYF; CDR3nt: TGCAGTGCTAGAGTCCCCGGGACGGATAAAAACATTCAGTACTTC
d_gene: -; abundance: many; v_gene: TRBV11-3; j_gene: TRBJ1-1; CDR3aa: CASSLPLNTEAFF; CDR3nt: TGTGCCAGCAGCTTACCTTTGAACACTGAAGCTTTCTTT
d_gene: -; abundance: -; v_gene: TRBV20-1; j_gene: TRBJ1-6; CDR3aa: CSARRDGQSSYNSPLHF; CDR3nt: TGCAGTGCTAGGAGGGACGGACAAAGCTCCTATAATTCACCCCTCCACTTT
d_gene: -; abundance: -; v_gene: TRBV27; j_gene: TRBJ1-4; CDR3aa: CASSSTPSVNEKLFF; CDR3nt: TGTGCCAGCAGCTCGACACCGTCGGTTAATGAAAAACTGTTTTTT
d_gene: -; abundance: few; v_gene: TRBV2; j_gene: TRBJ1-5; CDR3aa: CASSRDTLGRSQHF; CDR3nt: TGTGCCAGCAGTCGTGACACCCTCGGGAGGTCCCAGCATTTT
d_gene: TRBD1; abundance: few; v_gene: TRBV12-3/TRBV12-4; j_gene: TRBJ2-1; CDR3aa: CASSFRRTGAPYNEQFF; CDR3nt: TGTGCCAGCAGTTTCCGAAGGACAGGGGCCCCCTACAATGAGCAGTTCTTC
d_gene: -; abundance: -; v_gene: TRBV18; j_gene: TRBJ1-1; CDR3aa: CASSPHIATEAFF; CDR3nt: TGTGCCAGCTCACCACACATAGCCACTGAAGCTTTCTTT
d_gene: -; abundance: -; v_gene: TRBV11-1; j_gene: TRBJ1-2; CDR3aa: CASSLWVAGAQYAYTF; CDR3nt: TGTGCCAGCAGCTTATGGGTAGCGGGAGCGCAGTATGCCTACACCTTC
d_gene: -; abundance: many; v_gene: TRBV3-1; j_gene: TRBJ2-5; CDR3aa: CASSGGAAQETQYF; CDR3nt: TGTGCCAGCAGCGGAGGGGCAGCCCAAGAGACCCAGTACTTC
d_gene: -; abundance: -; v_gene: TRBV6-1; j_gene: TRBJ1-5; CDR3aa: CASSERGRVNSNQPQHF; CDR3nt: TGTGCCAGCAGTGAACGAGGACGGGTTAATAGCAATCAGCCCCAGCATTTT
d_gene: -; abundance: many; v_gene: TRBV5-5; j_gene: TRBJ1-2; CDR3aa: CASSSPGGSNYGYTF; CDR3nt: TGTGCCAGCAGCTCTCCGGGGGGGTCTAACTATGGCTACACCTTC
d_gene: -; abundance: few; v_gene: TRBV6-5; j_gene: TRBJ2-5; CDR3aa: CASSYSRGQLRETQYF; CDR3nt: TGTGCCAGCAGTTACTCTAGGGGACAACTTAGGGAGACCCAGTACTTC
d_gene: -; abundance: many; v_gene: TRBV2; j_gene: TRBJ1-1; CDR3aa: CASNRQVQTEAFF; CDR3nt: TGTGCCAGCAACAGACAGGTCCAGACTGAAGCTTTCTTT
d_gene: -; abundance: -; v_gene: TRBV6-5; j_gene: TRBJ1-1; CDR3aa: CASSYWDKDTEAFF; CDR3nt: TGTGCCAGCAGTTACTGGGACAAGGACACTGAAGCTTTCTTT
d_gene: -; abundance: few; v_gene: TRBV11-2; j_gene: TRBJ2-7; CDR3aa: CASSLGGTDEQYF; CDR3nt: TGTGCCAGCAGCTTAGGAGGGACGGACGAGCAGTACTTC
d_gene: -; abundance: -; v_gene: TRBV10-2; j_gene: TRBJ1-1; CDR3aa: CARHHGEEEMLNTEAFF; CDR3nt: TGCGCCCGCCACCATGGGGAAGAAGAAATGCTGAACACTGAAGCTTTCTTT
d_gene: TRBD1; abundance: many; v_gene: TRBV24-1; j_gene: TRBJ2-3; CDR3aa: CATSDLGTGVADTQYF; CDR3nt: TGTGCCACCAGTGATCTCGGGACAGGAGTCGCAGATACGCAGTATTTT
d_gene: -; abundance: -; v_gene: TRBV2; j_gene: TRBJ1-5; CDR3aa: CASSEAIQPQHF; CDR3nt: TGTGCCAGCAGTGAAGCTATCCAGCCCCAGCATTTT
d_gene: -; abundance: -; v_gene: TRBV10-3; j_gene: TRBJ1-4; CDR3aa: CAISGVYGEKLFF; CDR3nt: TGTGCCATCAGTGGAGTTTATGGTGAAAAACTGTTTTTT